The rows below give T cell receptor beta chains drawn from one sample of a study of OX40 agonist ivuxolimab in advanced cancers. Sequenced by immunoSEQ multiplex PCR; TCRdb stores in-frame clones only, minus some. The table includes about 15,000 clones, 65% to 75% detected once. The sample here was CD4+ or CD8+ T cells sorted from blood, taken in a trial of the OX40 agonist ivuxolimab. The receptors here all came from an adult with an advanced solid tumor such as melanoma, head and neck, liver or kidney cancer. CDR3s include the opening cysteine and the closing phenylalanine or tryptophan. The order of the fields is V gene, clone size, D gene, J gene, CDR3 DNA, CDR3 protein. A D gene is named only where the DNA matches it firmly. Only part of the rows carry a size: once, few, many, or a class if the clone is expanded.

TRBV5-4,NA,NA,TRBJ1-1,TGTGCCAGCAGCTTCTCCCAAACTGAAGCTTTCTTT,CASSFSQTEAFF
TRBV10-2,NA,NA,TRBJ2-3,TGCGCCAGCAGTGAGCGAGAGATCACAGATACGCAGTATTTT,CASSEREITDTQYF
TRBV7-9,NA,TRBD1,TRBJ1-5,TGTGCCAGCAGCAGCGGGCCAAAGGGGGCCAATCAGCCCCAGCATTTT,CASSSGPKGANQPQHF
TRBV7-6,NA,NA,TRBJ2-7,TGTGCCAGCAGCACGTACCGGGACGGAAGAGAGCAGTACTTC,CASSTYRDGREQYF
TRBV14,NA,NA,TRBJ1-2,TGTGCCAGCAGCAAGGTTCGTGATTATGGCTACACCTTC,CASSKVRDYGYTF
TRBV28,NA,NA,TRBJ2-3,TGTGCCAGCAGTCCTACAGGGAGCACAGATACGCAGTATTTT,CASSPTGSTDTQYF
TRBV2,NA,TRBD2,TRBJ2-5,TGTGCCAGCAGTGCTTCAGCGGGAGCTGCGTCGCCCAAATTGGAGCAGTACTTC,CASSASAGAASPKLEQYF
TRBV15,NA,NA,TRBJ2-1,TGTGCCACCAGCAGAGGTCCGACACTGAATGAGCAGTTCTTC,CATSRGPTLNEQFF
TRBV6-1,NA,TRBD1,TRBJ1-1,TGTGCCAGCAGTGAACGGGACAGGGGGCTACACACTGAAGCTTTCTTT,CASSERDRGLHTEAFF
TRBV6-1,once,NA,TRBJ1-2,TGTGCCAGCAGTGAAGGGTGGACAGCAAACTATGGCTACACCTTC,CASSEGWTANYGYTF
TRBV28,NA,NA,TRBJ2-6,TGTGCCAGCAGTTTTCCTATAGATGTCCGTCCCTCTGGGGCCAACGTCCTGACTTTC,CASSFPIDVRPSGANVLTF
TRBV4-3,once,NA,TRBJ2-3,TGCGCCAGCAGCCCAGGGGACAACACAGATACGCAGTATTTT,CASSPGDNTDTQYF
TRBV9,NA,TRBD2,TRBJ2-2,TGTGCCAGCAGCGTACTGGGACTAGCGGGAGGGCCGAGCACCGGGGAGCTGTTTTTT,CASSVLGLAGGPSTGELFF
TRBV7-6,NA,TRBD2,TRBJ2-2,TGTGCCAGCAGCTTACTTAGGACTAGGGACACCGGGGAGCTGTTTTTT,CASSLLRTRDTGELFF
TRBV7-8,NA,NA,TRBJ2-1,TGTGCCAGCAGCCGCGGACCGTTCCTCTACAATGAGCAGTTCTTC,CASSRGPFLYNEQFF
TRBV9,NA,TRBD2,TRBJ2-7,TGTGCCAGCAGCCCGGGGGGGGTCAGACAGGATTTGGTCTACTTC,CASSPGGVRQDLVYF
TRBV5-5,NA,NA,TRBJ2-3,TGTGCCAGCAGCTTTCCAGATACGCAGTATTTT,CASSFPDTQYF
TRBV6-1,NA,TRBD1,TRBJ1-1,TGTGCCAGCAGTGCGTTTCGGGACAGGGAAACTGAAGCTTTCTTT,CASSAFRDRETEAFF
TRBV6-1,NA,NA,TRBJ1-4,TGTGCCAGCAGTGTGGGACCCGCAACTAATGAAAAACTGTTTTTT,CASSVGPATNEKLFF
TRBV19,NA,TRBD2,TRBJ2-1,TGTGCCAGTAGTATAGATCAACTAGCGGGAGGGAGAAACAATGAGCAGTTCTTC,CASSIDQLAGGRNNEQFF
TRBV9,NA,NA,TRBJ1-1,TGTGCCAGCAGCCCACAATCCCCCAGGGGGAACACTGAAGCTTTCTTT,CASSPQSPRGNTEAFF
TRBV4-1,once,NA,TRBJ2-7,TGCGCCAGCAGCCAAGCGGGCCAAGAAAACGAGCAGTACTTC,CASSQAGQENEQYF
TRBV18,few,TRBD2,TRBJ2-1,TGTGCCAGCTCACCGGTCCAGCGGGAGGCCGCGTTCTACAATGAGCAGTTCTTC,CASSPVQREAAFYNEQFF
TRBV4-3,NA,TRBD1,TRBJ1-1,TGCGCCAGCAGCCAAGCGACAGGGGACACTGAAGCTTTCTTT,CASSQATGDTEAFF
TRBV28,NA,TRBD1,TRBJ2-7,TGTGCCAGCAGTCCGAGGGGGCTAATAAACGAGCAGTACTTC,CASSPRGLINEQYF
TRBV7-8,NA,NA,TRBJ1-1,TGTGCCAGCAGCCCAGGGACGTTGATCGCTGAAGCTTTCTTT,CASSPGTLIAEAFF
TRBV6-5,NA,NA,TRBJ1-5,TGTGCCAGCAGATATGGGGGGGATCAGCCCCAGCATTTT,CASRYGGDQPQHF
TRBV4-2,NA,TRBD1,TRBJ1-1,TGTGCCAGCAGCCAAGATGATCATTGGACAGGGAGTGGCACTGAAGCTTTCTTT,CASSQDDHWTGSGTEAFF
TRBV11-3,NA,TRBD2,TRBJ2-7,TGTGCCAGCAGCCCGCACCTAGGACTAGCGGGAGAGGTCGAGCAGTACTTC,CASSPHLGLAGEVEQYF
TRBV7-3,NA,NA,TRBJ2-1,TGTGCCAGCAGCTTAGCCCTAGGCGTATACAATGAGCAGTTCTTC,CASSLALGVYNEQFF
TRBV7-9,NA,NA,TRBJ2-1,TGTGCCAGCAGCCAGCCGGAGCCCAACAATGAGCAGTTCTTC,CASSQPEPNNEQFF
TRBV27,NA,NA,TRBJ2-3,TGTGCCAGCAGTTTATCGTACGCCGGGGGGCGGTTAGATACGCAGTATTTT,CASSLSYAGGRLDTQYF
TRBV19,medium-sized,NA,TRBJ2-1,TGTGCCAGTACCCTTGGCGGAAGGTCCTACAATGAGCAGTTCTTC,CASTLGGRSYNEQFF
TRBV6-4,NA,TRBD2,TRBJ2-7,TGTGCCAGTCTTGCACGCGGGAGGAACTCCTACGAGCAGTACTTC,CASLARGRNSYEQYF
TRBV4-1,NA,NA,TRBJ1-3,TGCGCCAGCAGCCAAGGGCAGACTGACTCTGGAAACACCATATATTTT,CASSQGQTDSGNTIYF
TRBV7-3,NA,TRBD2,TRBJ2-1,TGTGCCAGCAGCTTAAGGGCCTTGGCGGGAGAGGCCTATGAGCAGTTCTTC,CASSLRALAGEAYEQFF
TRBV5-1,NA,NA,TRBJ2-7,TGCGCCAGCAGCTTGGAGTCCGTGACAGCATACGAGCAGTACTTC,CASSLESVTAYEQYF
TRBV5-6,NA,TRBD1,TRBJ2-7,TGTGCCAGCAGCTTGCACAGGGGGGAGCAGTACTTC,CASSLHRGEQYF
TRBV19,NA,NA,TRBJ2-5,TGTGCCAGTAGTATAGATTGGGGGGAAGGAGAGACCCAGTACTTC,CASSIDWGEGETQYF
TRBV7-9,few,NA,TRBJ1-4,TGTGCCAGCAGCTTATGGGCAGGGGAAAAACTGTTTTTT,CASSLWAGEKLFF
TRBV5-8,NA,NA,TRBJ2-7,TGTGCCAGCAGTCCGGGTTACGAGCAGTACTTC,CASSPGYEQYF
TRBV4-1,NA,NA,TRBJ1-1,TGCGCCAGCAGCCTGCGGGGGGGGAACACTGAAGCTTTCTTT,CASSLRGGNTEAFF
TRBV28,NA,NA,TRBJ2-1,TGTGCCAGCAGTTTATTAATAGGGGAATCATTCAATGAGCAGTTCTTC,CASSLLIGESFNEQFF
TRBV29-1,NA,NA,TRBJ2-1,TGCAGCGTTGACTTGGGCGGGCGGTACAATGAGCAGTTCTTC,CSVDLGGRYNEQFF
TRBV27,once,NA,TRBJ1-5,TGTGCCAGCAGGGTGACGGGCGGCAATCAGCCCCAGCATTTT,CASRVTGGNQPQHF
TRBV7-9,once,NA,TRBJ2-5,TGTGCCAGCAGCAATACAGGGTCCCCGGGGGTGGCCCAGTACTTC,CASSNTGSPGVAQYF
TRBV11-1,few,NA,TRBJ2-5,TGTGCCGGGGCGGAACTCGGCGGAGAGACCCAGTACTTC,CAGAELGGETQYF
TRBV4-3,NA,TRBD2,TRBJ2-3,TGCGCCAGCAGCCAAACGGCTAGCGGGAGGGCCCGGTATACGCAGTATTTT,CASSQTASGRARYTQYF
TRBV5-6,NA,NA,TRBJ2-7,TGTGCCAGCAGCCACTCCGGGGTCTCCTACGAGCAGTACTTC,CASSHSGVSYEQYF
TRBV5-1,NA,NA,TRBJ2-3,TGCGCCAGCAGCTTGGGGGACCGGAATATTGATACGCAGTATTTT,CASSLGDRNIDTQYF
TRBV7-2,NA,NA,TRBJ2-1,TGTGCCAGCAGCTTAGGGACAAAGGAGTTCTTC,CASSLGTKEFF
TRBV7-2,once,TRBD1,TRBJ2-3,TGTGCCAGCAGCTTACGACAGGGACAAGTAGCAGATACGCAGTATTTT,CASSLRQGQVADTQYF
TRBV4-3,NA,TRBD2,TRBJ2-7,TGCGCCAGCAGCCAAACTAGCGGGAGCTACGAGCAGTACTTC,CASSQTSGSYEQYF